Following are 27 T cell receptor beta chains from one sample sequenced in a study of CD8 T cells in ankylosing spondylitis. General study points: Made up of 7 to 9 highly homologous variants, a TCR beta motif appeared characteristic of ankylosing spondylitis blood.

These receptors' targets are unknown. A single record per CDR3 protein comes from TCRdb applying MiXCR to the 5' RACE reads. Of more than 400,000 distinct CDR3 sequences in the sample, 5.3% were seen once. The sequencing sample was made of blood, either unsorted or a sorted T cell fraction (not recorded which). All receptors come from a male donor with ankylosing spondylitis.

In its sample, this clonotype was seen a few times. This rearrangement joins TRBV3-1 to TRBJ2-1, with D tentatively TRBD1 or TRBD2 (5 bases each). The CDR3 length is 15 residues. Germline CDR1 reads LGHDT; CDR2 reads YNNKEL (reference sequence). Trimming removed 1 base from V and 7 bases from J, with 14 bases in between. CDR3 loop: CASSQGAGTANEQFF. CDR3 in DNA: TGTGCCAGCAGCCAAGGGGCTGGGACGGCTAATGAGCAGTTCTTC.

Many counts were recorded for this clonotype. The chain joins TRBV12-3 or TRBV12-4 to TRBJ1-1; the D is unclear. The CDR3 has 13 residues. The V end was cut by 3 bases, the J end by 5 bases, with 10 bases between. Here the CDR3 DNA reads TGTGCCAGCAGTTTCACAGTTGGGACTGAAGCTTTCTTT. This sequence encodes CASSFTVGTEAFF.

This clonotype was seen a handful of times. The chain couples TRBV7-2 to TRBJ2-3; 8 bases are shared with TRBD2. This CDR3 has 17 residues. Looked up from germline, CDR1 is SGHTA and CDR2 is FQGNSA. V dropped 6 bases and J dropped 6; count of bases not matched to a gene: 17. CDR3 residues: CASSFTGREVPTDTQYF. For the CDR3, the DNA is TGTGCCAGCAGTTTTACGGGGCGGGAGGTCCCGACGGATACGCAGTATTTT.

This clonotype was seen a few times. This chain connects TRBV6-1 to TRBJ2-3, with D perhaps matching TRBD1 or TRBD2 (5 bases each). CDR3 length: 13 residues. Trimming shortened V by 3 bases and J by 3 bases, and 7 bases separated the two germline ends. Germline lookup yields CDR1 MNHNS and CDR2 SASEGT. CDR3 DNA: TGTGCCAGCAGTGACTGGGGGACAGATACGCAGTATTTT. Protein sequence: CASSDWGTDTQYF.

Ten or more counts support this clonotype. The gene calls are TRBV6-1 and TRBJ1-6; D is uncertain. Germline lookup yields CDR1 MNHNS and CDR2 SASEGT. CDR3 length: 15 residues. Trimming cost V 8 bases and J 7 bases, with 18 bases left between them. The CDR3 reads CASVPLPDSNSPLHF. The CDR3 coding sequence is TGTGCCAGCGTACCCCTCCCGGACTCAAATTCACCCCTCCACTTT.

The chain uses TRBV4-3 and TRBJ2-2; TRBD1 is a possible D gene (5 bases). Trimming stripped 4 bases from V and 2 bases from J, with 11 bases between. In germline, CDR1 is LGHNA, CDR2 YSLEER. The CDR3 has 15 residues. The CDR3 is CASSRKDSNTGELFF. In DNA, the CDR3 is TGCGCCAGCAGCCGGAAAGACAGTAACACCGGGGAGCTGTTTTTT.

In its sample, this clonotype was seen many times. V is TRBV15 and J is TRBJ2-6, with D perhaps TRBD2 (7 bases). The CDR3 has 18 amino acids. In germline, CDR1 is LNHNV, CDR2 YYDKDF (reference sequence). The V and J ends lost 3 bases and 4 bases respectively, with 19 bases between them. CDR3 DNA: TGTGCCACCAGCAGTTTACCCCCCGGGGGGCCAGGGGCCAACGTCCTGACTTTC. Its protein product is CATSSLPPGGPGANVLTF.

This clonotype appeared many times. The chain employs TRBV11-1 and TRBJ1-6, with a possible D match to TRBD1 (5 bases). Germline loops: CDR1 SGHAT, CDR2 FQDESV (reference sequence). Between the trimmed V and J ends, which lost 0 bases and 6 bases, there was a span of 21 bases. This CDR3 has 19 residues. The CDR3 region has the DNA TGTGCCAGCAGCTTAGCGCAAGTCTACGGGACGGCGATTAATTCACCCCTCCACTTT. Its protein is CASSLAQVYGTAINSPLHF. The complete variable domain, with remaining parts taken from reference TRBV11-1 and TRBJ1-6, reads EAEVAQSPRYKITEKSQAVAFWCDPISGHATLYWYRQILGQGPELLVQFQDESVVDDSQLPKDRFSAERLKGVDSTLKIQPAELGDSAMYLCASSLAQVYGTAINSPLHFGNGTRLTVT.

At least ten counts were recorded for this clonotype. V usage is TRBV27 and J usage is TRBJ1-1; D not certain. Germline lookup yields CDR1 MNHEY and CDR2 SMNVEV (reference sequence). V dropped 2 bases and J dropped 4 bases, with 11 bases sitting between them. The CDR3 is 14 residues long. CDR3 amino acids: CASSLGVRATEAFF. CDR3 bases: TGTGCCAGCAGTTTAGGGGTTCGTGCCACTGAAGCTTTCTTT.

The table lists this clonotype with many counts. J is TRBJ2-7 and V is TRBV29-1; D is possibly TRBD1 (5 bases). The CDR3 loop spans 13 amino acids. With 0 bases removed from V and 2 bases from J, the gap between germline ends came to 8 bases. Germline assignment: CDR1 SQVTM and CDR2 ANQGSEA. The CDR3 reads CSVEDQGAYEQYF. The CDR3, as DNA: TGCAGCGTTGAAGACCAAGGGGCCTACGAGCAGTACTTC.

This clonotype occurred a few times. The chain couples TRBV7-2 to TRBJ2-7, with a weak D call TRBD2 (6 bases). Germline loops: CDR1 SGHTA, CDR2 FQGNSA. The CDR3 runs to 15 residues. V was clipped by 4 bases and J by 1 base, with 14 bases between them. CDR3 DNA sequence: TGTGCCAGCAGCTCCCCGCGGGGCGGGTCCTACGAGCAGTACTTC. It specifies CASSSPRGGSYEQYF.

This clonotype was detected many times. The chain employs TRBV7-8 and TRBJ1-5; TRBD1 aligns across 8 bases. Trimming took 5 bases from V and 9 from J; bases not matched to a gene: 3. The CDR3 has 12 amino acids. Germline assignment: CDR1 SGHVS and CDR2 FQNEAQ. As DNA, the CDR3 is TGTGCCAGCAGCATAGACAGGGGGCCCCAGCATTTT. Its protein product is CASSIDRGPQHF.

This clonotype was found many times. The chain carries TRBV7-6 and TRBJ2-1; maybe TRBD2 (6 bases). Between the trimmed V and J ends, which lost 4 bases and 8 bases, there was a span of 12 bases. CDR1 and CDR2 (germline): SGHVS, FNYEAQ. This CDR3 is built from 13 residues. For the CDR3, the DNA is TGTGCCAGCAGCTCATGGGGCGGGGATGAGCAGTTCTTC. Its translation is CASSSWGGDEQFF.

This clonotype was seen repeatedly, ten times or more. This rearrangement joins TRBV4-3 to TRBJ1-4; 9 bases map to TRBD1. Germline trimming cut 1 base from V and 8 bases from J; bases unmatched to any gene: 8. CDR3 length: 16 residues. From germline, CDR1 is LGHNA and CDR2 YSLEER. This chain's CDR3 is CASSQASRTGEEKLFF. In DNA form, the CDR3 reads TGCGCCAGCAGCCAAGCGTCAAGGACAGGGGAAGAAAAACTGTTTTTT.

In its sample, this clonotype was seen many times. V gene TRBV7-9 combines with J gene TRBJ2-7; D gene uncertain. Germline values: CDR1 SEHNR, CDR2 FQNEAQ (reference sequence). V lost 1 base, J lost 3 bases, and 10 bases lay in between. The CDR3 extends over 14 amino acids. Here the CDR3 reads CASSLGHLGYEQYF. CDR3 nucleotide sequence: TGTGCCAGCAGCTTAGGACACCTAGGCTACGAGCAGTACTTC.

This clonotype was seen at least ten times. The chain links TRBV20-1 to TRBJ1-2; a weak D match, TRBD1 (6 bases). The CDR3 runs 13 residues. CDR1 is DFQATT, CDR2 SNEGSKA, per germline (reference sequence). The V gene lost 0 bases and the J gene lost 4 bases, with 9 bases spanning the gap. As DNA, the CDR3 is TGCAGTGCTAGAGATATGGACAGCTATGGCTACACCTTC. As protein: CSARDMDSYGYTF.

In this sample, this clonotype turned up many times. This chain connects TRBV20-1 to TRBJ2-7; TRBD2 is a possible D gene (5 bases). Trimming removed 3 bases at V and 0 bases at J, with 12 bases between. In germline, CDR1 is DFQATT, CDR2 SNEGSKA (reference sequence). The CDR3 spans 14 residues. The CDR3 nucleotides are TGCAGTGCTAGCCGGACTGCTAGCTCCTACGAGCAGTACTTC. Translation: CSASRTASSYEQYF.

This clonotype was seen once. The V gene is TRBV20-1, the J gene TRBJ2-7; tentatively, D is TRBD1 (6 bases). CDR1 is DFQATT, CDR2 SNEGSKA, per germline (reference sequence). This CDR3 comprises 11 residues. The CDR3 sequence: CCWGPHYEQYF. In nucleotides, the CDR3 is TGCTGCTGGGGGCCTCACTACGAGCAGTACTTC.

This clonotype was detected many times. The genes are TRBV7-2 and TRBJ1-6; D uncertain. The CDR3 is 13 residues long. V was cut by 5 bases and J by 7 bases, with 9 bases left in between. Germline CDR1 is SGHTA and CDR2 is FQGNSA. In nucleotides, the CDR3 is TGTGCCAGCAGCCCGAGGGCAAATTCACCCCTCCACTTT. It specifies CASSPRANSPLHF.

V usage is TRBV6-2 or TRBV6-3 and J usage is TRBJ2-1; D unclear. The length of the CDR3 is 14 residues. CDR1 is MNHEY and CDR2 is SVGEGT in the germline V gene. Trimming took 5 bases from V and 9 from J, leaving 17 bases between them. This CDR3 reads CASSLHGVGGEQFF. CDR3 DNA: TGTGCCAGCAGTCTGCATGGGGTGGGTGGTGAGCAGTTCTTC.

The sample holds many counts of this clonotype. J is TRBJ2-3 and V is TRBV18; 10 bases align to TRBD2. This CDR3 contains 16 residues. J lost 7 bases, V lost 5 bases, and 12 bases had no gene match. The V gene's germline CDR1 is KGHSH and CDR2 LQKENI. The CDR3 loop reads CASSSTRTSGGYTQYF. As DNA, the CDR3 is TGTGCCAGCTCATCTACTCGGACTAGCGGCGGTTATACGCAGTATTTT. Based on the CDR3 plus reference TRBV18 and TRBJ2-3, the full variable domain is NAGVMQNPRHLVRRRGQEARLRCSPMKGHSHVYWYRQLPEEGLKFMVYLQKENIIDESGMPKERFSAEFPKEGPSILRIQQVVRGDSAAYFCASSSTRTSGGYTQYFGPGTRLTVL.

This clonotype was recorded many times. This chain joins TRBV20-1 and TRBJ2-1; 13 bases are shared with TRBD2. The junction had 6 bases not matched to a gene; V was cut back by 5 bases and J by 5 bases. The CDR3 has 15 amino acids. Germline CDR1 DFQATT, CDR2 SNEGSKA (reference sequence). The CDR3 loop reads CSALLAGGPHNEQFF. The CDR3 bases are TGCAGTGCTTTACTAGCGGGAGGGCCCCACAATGAGCAGTTCTTC.

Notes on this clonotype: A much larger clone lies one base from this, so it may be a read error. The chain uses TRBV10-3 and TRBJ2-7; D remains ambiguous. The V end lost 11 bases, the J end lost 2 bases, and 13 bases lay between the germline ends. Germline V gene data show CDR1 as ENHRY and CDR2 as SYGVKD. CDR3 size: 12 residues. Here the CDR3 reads CAVVRNTYEQYF. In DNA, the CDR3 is TGTGCCGTCGTGCGGAACACCTACGAGCAGTACTTC.

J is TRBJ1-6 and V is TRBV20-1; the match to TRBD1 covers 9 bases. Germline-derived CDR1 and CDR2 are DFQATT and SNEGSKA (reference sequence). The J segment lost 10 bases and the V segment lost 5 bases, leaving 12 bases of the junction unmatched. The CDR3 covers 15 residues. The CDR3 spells CSASRPGQGVSPLHF. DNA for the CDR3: TGCAGTGCTTCACGGCCGGGACAGGGTGTGTCACCCCTCCACTTT.

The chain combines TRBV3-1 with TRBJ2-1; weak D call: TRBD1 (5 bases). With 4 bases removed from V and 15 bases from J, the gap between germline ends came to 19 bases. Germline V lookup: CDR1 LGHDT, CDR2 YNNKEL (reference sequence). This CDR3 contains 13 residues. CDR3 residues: CASSPGASGSTFF. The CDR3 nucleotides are TGTGCCAGCAGCCCGGGCGCATCAGGGTCCACGTTCTTC.

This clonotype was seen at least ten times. This chain's CDR3 is CASSLTPGALYGYTF. In DNA form, the CDR3 reads TGTGCCAGCAGCTTGACGCCGGGGGCCTTATATGGCTACACCTTC. The V call is TRBV7-2, the J call TRBJ1-2, with D maybe TRBD1 (6 bases). The CDR3 consists of 15 residues. Germline V gives CDR1 SGHTA, CDR2 FQGNSA. V shed 3 bases and J shed 5 bases, with 16 bases lying between them.

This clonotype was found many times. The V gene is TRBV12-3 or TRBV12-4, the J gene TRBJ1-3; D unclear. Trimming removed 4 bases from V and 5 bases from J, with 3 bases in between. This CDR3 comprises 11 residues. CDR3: CASSYRNTIYF. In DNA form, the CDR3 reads TGTGCCAGCAGTTACAGAAACACCATATATTTT.